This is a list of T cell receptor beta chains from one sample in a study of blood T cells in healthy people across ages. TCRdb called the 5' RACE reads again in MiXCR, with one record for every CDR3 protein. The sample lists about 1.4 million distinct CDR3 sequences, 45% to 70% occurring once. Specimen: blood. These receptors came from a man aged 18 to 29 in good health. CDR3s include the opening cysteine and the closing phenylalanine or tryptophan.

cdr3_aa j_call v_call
CSARDAPADTQYF TRBJ2-3 TRBV20-1
CASSLNPQDGQYF TRBJ2-7 TRBV11-3
CASSYGGDRTDTQYF TRBJ2-3 TRBV5-4
CASSVPRLTSGGALETQYF TRBJ2-5 TRBV6-1
CASSVAWTGYGYTF TRBJ1-2 TRBV9
CSVEGQSESNEQFF TRBJ2-1 TRBV29-1
CSLWAGNTGTQYF TRBJ2-5 TRBV29-1
CASSDRDRSSYEQYF TRBJ2-7 TRBV2
CAISEQGEVTDTQYF TRBJ2-3 TRBV10-3
CASSEAGEETQYF TRBJ2-5 TRBV2
CSARDLPAGQSYEQYF TRBJ2-7 TRBV20-1
CASSPPTNNEQFF TRBJ2-1 TRBV28
CAWSKPGGQSYEQYF TRBJ2-7 TRBV30
CASSLSGPELFF TRBJ1-4 TRBV12-3/TRBV12-4
CASSQGDRGIGETQYF TRBJ2-5 TRBV3-1
CSAQTRGTGELFF TRBJ2-2 TRBV20-1
CASSQEGLAGGQTQYF TRBJ2-5 TRBV4-1
CSVGVSGVGAQYF TRBJ2-7 TRBV29-1
CASSESGTGTQYF TRBJ2-3 TRBV6-1
CSARTPRSGHWDEQFF TRBJ2-1 TRBV20-1
CSVTSGVDEQYF NA TRBV29-1
CASSQDDQGRSPLHF TRBJ1-6 TRBV4-1
CAYKGSKDGEAFF TRBJ1-1 TRBV10-3
CSVGFGVVRGQLGPEAFF TRBJ1-1 TRBV29-1
CASSALIDHRARQPQHF TRBJ1-5 TRBV6-1
CASSRSGTQGETQYF TRBJ2-5 TRBV4-3
CASSTSGVRDTQYF TRBJ2-3 TRBV5-5
CASSYGGRVDEQFF TRBJ2-1 TRBV12-3/TRBV12-4
CASSLYIAGGGQYF TRBJ2-3 TRBV11-2
CASSLRSGRTADTQYF TRBJ2-3 TRBV12-3/TRBV12-4
CASSEALVLAGPLGTETQYF NA TRBV2
CSAVTREKGTDTQYF TRBJ2-3 TRBV29-1
CASSLAELAGTDNEQFF TRBJ2-1 TRBV5-1
CASRKGADYTDTQYF TRBJ2-3 TRBV14